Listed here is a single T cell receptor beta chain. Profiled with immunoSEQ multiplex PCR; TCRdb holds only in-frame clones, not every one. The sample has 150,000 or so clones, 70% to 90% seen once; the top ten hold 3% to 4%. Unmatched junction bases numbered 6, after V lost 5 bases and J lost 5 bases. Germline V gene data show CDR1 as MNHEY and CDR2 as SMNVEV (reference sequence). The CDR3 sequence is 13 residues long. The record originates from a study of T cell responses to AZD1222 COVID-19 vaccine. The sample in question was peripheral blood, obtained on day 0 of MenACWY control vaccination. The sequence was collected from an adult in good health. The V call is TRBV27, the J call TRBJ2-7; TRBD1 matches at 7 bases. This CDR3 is CASSADRWDEQYF. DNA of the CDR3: TGTGCCAGCAGTGCGGACAGGTGGGACGAGCAGTACTTC.